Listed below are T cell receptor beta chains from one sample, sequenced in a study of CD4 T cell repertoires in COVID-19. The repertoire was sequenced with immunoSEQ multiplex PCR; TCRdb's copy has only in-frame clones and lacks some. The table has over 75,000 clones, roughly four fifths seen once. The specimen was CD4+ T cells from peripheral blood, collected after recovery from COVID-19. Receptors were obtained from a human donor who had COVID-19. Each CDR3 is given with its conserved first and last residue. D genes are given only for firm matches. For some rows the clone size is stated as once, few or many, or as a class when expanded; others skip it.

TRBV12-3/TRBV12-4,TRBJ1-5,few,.,TGTGCCAGCAGTTTGGTTCGCCAGCCCCAGCATTTT,CASSLVRQPQHF
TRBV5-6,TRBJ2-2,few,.,TGTGCCAGCAGTTCAGGTAGAACCGGGGAGCTGTTTTTT,CASSSGRTGELFF
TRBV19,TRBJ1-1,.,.,TGTGCCAGTAGTCGTTTGAACACTGAAGCTTTCTTT,CASSRLNTEAFF
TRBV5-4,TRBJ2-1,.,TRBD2,TGTGCCAGCAGCTTGGGACTAGCGGGAGGAGTTGGAGGGAATGAGCAGTTCTTC,CASSLGLAGGVGGNEQFF
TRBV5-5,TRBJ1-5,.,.,TGTGCCAGCAGCTTAGGGCAGGCCAATCAGCCCCAGCATTTT,CASSLGQANQPQHF
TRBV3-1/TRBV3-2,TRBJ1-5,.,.,TGTGCCAGCAGCCCCCTTAGGGGGTCCAATCAGCCCCAGCATTTT,CASSPLRGSNQPQHF
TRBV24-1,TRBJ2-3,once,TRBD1,TGTGCCACCAGTGATTTAGGACAGGGAAGCCTAGGCACAGATACGCAGTATTTT,CATSDLGQGSLGTDTQYF
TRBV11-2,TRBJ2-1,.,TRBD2,TGTGCCAGCAGCCCGGGACTAGCGGGAGGCCGTTTCGATGAGCAGTTCTTC,CASSPGLAGGRFDEQFF
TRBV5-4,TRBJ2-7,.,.,TGTGCCAGCAGCTTGGCGGGCGAGCAGTACTTC,CASSLAGEQYF
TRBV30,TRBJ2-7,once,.,TGTGCCTGGAGTAGGGAAGCGGACTCCTACGAGCAGTACTTC,CAWSREADSYEQYF
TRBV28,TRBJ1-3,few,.,TGTGCCACCTTCCCGGGGGGCTTGGGCGCTGGAAACACCATATATTTT,CATFPGGLGAGNTIYF
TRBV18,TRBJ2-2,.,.,TGTGCCAGCTCACCACAGGGGGTCGACTCCGGGGAGCTGTTTTTT,CASSPQGVDSGELFF
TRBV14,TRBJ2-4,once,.,TGTGCCAGCAGCCAACAAAGCAGCGCCAAAAACATTCAGTACTTC,CASSQQSSAKNIQYF
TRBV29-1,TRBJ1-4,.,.,TGCAGCGTTCGGGGGGCCGGGAATGAAAAACTGTTTTTT,CSVRGAGNEKLFF
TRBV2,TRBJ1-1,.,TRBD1,TGTGCCAGCAGTTCGACAGGGGGCAGGACTGAAGCTTTCTTT,CASSSTGGRTEAFF
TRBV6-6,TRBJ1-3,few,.,TGTGCCAGCAGTTTCTCTGGAAACACCATATATTTT,CASSFSGNTIYF
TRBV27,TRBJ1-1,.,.,TGTGCCAGCAGACGTAAGGGGGAGTACACTGAAGCTTTCTTT,CASRRKGEYTEAFF
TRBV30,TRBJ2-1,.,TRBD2,TGTGCCTGGACTAGCGGGAGAAATGAGCAGTTCTTC,CAWTSGRNEQFF
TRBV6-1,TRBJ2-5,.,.,TGTGCCAGCAGTGAACAACCAGGGTCATGGGAGACCCAGTACTTC,CASSEQPGSWETQYF
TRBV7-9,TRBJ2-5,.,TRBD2,TGTGCCAGCAGCTTATTAGCGGGGGGTCAAGAGACCCAGTACTTC,CASSLLAGGQETQYF
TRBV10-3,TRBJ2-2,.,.,TGTGCCACCCACTCCGCGGGAACGAACACCGGGGAGCTGTTTTTT,CATHSAGTNTGELFF
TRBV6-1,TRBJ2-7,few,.,TGTGCCAGCAGTGAAGGCAGCGCCATCTCCTACGAGCAGTACTTC,CASSEGSAISYEQYF
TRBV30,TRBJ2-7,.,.,TGTGCCTGGAGCACTGAGTACTACGAGCAGTACTTC,CAWSTEYYEQYF
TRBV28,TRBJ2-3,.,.,TGTGCCAGCAGTCCCCCGGCTACAGATACGCAGTATTTT,CASSPPATDTQYF
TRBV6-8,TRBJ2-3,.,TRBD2,TGTGCCAGCAGTTCCCCCCAGCGGGGGGCAGATACGCAGTATTTT,CASSSPQRGADTQYF
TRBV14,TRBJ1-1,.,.,TGTGCCAGCAGCCAAGTGGCAGGGAAGGTCACTGAAGCTTTCTTT,CASSQVAGKVTEAFF
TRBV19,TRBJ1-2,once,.,TGTGCCAGTAGTATCGACGGCCCCCGGGGGTATGGCTACACCTTC,CASSIDGPRGYGYTF
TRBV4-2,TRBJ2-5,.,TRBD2,TGTGCCAGCAGCCGCGGGCTAGCGGCCCAAGAGACCCAGTACTTC,CASSRGLAAQETQYF
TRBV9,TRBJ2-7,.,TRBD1,TGTGCCAGCAGCGCCGCAGGTCCAGGGGGATACTCCTACGAGCAGTACTTC,CASSAAGPGGYSYEQYF
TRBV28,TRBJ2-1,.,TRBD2,TGTGCCAGCAGTTTTAGGACGGACCTAGCGGGAGCGGGCAATGAGCAGTTCTTC,CASSFRTDLAGAGNEQFF
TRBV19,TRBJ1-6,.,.,TGTGCCAGTAGAAGGGGGGGTGGACAGAAAAATTCACCCCTCCACTTT,CASRRGGGQKNSPLHF
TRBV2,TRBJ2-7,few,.,TGTGCCAGCAGTGTGGCTACCGGACTGGGATGCGACTTC,CASSVATGLGCDF
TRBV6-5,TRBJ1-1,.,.,TGTGCCAGCATGGGGAACACTGAAGCTTTCTTT,CASMGNTEAFF
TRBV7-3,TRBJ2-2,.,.,TGTGCCAGCAGCTCCCTAGCGTCCGGGGAGCTGTTTTTT,CASSSLASGELFF
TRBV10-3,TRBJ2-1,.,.,TGTGCCATCAGTGCTGGGTTTTCCCACAATGAGCAGTTCTTC,CAISAGFSHNEQFF
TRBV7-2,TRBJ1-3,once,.,TGTGCCAGCAGCTTAGGACTGGCGGGGAACTCTGGAAACACCATATATTTT,CASSLGLAGNSGNTIYF
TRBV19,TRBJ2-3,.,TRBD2,TGTGCCAGTAGTGCTAGCGGGGGGGCGGGTACGCAGTATTTT,CASSASGGAGTQYF
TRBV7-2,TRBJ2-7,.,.,TGTGCCAGCAGCTTAGGTGGGACACTCTACGAGCAGTACTTC,CASSLGGTLYEQYF
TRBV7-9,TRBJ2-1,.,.,TGTGCCAGCAGCTTCCGGGGCCAAAACTACAATGAGCAGTTCTTC,CASSFRGQNYNEQFF
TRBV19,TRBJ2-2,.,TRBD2,TGTGCCAGTAGTAATGCCGCTAGCGGGAGCCTGACCGGGGAGCTGTTTTTT,CASSNAASGSLTGELFF
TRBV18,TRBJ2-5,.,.,TGTGCCAGCTCACCCCCCCCAGGTAGAATGGGAGAGACCCAGTACTTC,CASSPPPGRMGETQYF
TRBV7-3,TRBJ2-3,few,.,TGTGCCAGCAGCCTTGTAGACCACGCAGATACGCAGTATTTT,CASSLVDHADTQYF
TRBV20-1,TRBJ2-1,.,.,TGCAGTGCTGGTGGAGCCTACAATGAGCAGTTCTTC,CSAGGAYNEQFF
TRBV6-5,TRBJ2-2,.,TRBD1,TGTGCCAGCAGCCAGGGGGTAAACACCGGGGAGCTGTTTTTT,CASSQGVNTGELFF
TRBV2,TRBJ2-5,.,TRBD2,TGTGCCAGCGGGGGGGACGGTGAAGAGACCCAGTACTTC,CASGGDGEETQYF
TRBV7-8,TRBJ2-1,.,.,TGTGCCAGCAGCTACAGTCGCTCCTACAATGAGCAGTTCTTC,CASSYSRSYNEQFF
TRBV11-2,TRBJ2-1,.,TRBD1,TGTGCCAGCAGCCCGCAGCGGACAGGGAGTTACAATGAGCAGTTCTTC,CASSPQRTGSYNEQFF
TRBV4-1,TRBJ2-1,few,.,TGCGCCAGCAGCCAAGGAGGACCGAATGAGCAGTTCTTC,CASSQGGPNEQFF
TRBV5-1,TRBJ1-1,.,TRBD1,TGCGCCAGCAGCTTGGTCCGGACAGGGGACACTGAAGCTTTCTTT,CASSLVRTGDTEAFF
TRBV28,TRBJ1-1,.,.,TGTGCCAGCAGTGAAATGAACACTGAAGCTTTCTTT,CASSEMNTEAFF